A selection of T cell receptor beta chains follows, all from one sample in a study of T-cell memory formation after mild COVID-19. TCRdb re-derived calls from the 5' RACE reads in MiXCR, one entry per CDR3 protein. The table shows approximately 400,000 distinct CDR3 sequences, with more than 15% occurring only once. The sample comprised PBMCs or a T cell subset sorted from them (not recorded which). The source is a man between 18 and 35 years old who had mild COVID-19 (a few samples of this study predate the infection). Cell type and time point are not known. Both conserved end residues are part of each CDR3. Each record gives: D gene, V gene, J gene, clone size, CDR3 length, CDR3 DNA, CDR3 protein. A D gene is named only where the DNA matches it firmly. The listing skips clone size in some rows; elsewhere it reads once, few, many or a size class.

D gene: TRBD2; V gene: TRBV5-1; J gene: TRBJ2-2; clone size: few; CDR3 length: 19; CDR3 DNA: TGCGCCAGCAGCTTGTCAGGGAAGCGGGGGGTGCCGAACACCGGGGAGCTGTTTTTT; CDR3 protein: CASSLSGKRGVPNTGELFF
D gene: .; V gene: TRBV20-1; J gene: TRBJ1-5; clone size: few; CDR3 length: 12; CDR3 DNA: TGCAGTGCTAGGCCAGGTGATCAGCCCCAGCATTTT; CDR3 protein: CSARPGDQPQHF
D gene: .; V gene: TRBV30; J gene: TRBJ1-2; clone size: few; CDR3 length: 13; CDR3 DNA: TGTGCCTGGAGTGTTGCCTCGAACTATGGCTACACCTTC; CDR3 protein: CAWSVASNYGYTF
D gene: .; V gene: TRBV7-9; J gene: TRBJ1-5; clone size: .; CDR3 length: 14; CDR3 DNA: TGTGCCAGCAGAAGGGATGGCCACAATCAGCCCCAGCATTTT; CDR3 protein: CASRRDGHNQPQHF
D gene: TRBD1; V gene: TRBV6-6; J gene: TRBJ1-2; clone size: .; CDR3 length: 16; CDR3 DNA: TGTGCCAGCAGTCCGGCCCTGACAGGGCCCTCCAGGGGCTACACCTTC; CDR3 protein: CASSPALTGPSRGYTF
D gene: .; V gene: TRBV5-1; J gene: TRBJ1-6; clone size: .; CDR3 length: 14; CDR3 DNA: TGCGCCAGCAGCATGGACGGGCGGAATTCACCCCTCCACTTT; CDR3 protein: CASSMDGRNSPLHF
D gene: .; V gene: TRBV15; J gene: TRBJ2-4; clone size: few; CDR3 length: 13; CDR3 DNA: TGTGCCACCAGCAGAGCAGGGTTAAACATTCAGTACTTC; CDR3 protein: CATSRAGLNIQYF
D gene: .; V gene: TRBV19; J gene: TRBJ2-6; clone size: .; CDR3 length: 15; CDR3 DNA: TGTGCCATTATAGATTGGTACTCTGGGGCCAACGTCCTGACTTTC; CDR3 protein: CAIIDWYSGANVLTF
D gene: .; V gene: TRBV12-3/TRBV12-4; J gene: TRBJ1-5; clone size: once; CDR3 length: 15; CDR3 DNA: TGTGCCAGCAGTTTAGAGGGGCTTATGGATCAGCCCCAGCATTTT; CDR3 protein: CASSLEGLMDQPQHF
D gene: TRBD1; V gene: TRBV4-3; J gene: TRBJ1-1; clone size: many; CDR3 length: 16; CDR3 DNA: TGCGCCAGCAGCCAAGAGGGACAGGGGTTTAGGGGTGAAGCTTTCTTT; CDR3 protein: CASSQEGQGFRGEAFF
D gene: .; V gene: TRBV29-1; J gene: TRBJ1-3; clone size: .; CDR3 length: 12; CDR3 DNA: TGCAGCGCCAGACAGTCGGGAAACACCATATATTTT; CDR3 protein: CSARQSGNTIYF
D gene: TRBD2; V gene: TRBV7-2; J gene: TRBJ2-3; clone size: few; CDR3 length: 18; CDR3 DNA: TGTGCCAGCAGCTTACTACCGGGACTAGCGGGGGGCACAGATACGCAGTATTTT; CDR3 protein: CASSLLPGLAGGTDTQYF
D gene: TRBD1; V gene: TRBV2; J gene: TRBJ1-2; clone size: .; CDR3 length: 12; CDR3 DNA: TGTGCCAGCTTACAGGGGGCCGATGGCTACACCTTC; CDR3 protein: CASLQGADGYTF
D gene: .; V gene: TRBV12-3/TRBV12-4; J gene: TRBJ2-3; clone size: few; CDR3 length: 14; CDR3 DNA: TGTGCCAGCAGTTCGAGACCTAGCACAGATACGCAGTATTTT; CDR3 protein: CASSSRPSTDTQYF
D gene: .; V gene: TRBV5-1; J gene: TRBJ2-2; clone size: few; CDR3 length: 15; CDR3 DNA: TGCGCCAGCAGCTTGGTAGCCAGATTCACCGGGGAGCTGTTTTTT; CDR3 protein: CASSLVARFTGELFF
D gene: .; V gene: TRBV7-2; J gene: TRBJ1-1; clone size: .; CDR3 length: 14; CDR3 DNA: TGTGCCAGCAGCGCCCAACAGGGTAGCACTGAAGCTTTCTTT; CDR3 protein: CASSAQQGSTEAFF
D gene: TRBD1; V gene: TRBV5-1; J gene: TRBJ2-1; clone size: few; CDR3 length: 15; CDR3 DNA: TGCGCCAGCAGCTTTAGGCAGGGGGATGGAAATGAGCAGTTCTTC; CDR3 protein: CASSFRQGDGNEQFF
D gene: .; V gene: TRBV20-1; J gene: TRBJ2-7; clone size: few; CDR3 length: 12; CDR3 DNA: TGCAGTGCTTGGGGAGATAGTTACGAGCAGTACTTC; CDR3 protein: CSAWGDSYEQYF
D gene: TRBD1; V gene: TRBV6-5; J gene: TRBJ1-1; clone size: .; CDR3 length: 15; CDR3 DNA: TGTGCCAGCAGTTATTTCAGGGGGAGGAACACTGAAGCTTTCTTT; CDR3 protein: CASSYFRGRNTEAFF
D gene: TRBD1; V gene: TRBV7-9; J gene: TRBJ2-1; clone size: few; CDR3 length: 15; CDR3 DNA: TGTGCCAGCAGGTCCGGGACAGGGAAATACAATGAGCAGTTCTTC; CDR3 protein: CASRSGTGKYNEQFF
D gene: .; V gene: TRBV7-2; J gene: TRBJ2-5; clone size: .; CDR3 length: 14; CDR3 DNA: TGTGCCAGCAGCTTAGATAGCAGTGTAAAGACCCAGTACTTC; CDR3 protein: CASSLDSSVKTQYF
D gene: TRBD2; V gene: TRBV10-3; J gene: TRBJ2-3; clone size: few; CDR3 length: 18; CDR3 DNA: TGTGCCATCAGTACGACTAGCGGGGGCGCCTCTGACACAGATACGCAGTATTTT; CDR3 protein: CAISTTSGGASDTDTQYF
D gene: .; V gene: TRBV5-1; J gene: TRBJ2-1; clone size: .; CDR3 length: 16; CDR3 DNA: TGCGCCAGCAGCTTGGCGGGACGGCCCTCCTACAATGAGCAGTTCTTC; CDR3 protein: CASSLAGRPSYNEQFF
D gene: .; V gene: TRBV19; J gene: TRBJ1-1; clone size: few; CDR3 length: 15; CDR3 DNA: TGTGCCAGTAGTTCTGGGCAGGGATATAACACTGAAGCTTTCTTT; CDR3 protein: CASSSGQGYNTEAFF
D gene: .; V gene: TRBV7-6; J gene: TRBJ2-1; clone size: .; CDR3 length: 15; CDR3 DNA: TGTGCCAGCAGCCGCACCCAGGGGGGGTACAATGAGCAGTTCTTC; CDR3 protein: CASSRTQGGYNEQFF
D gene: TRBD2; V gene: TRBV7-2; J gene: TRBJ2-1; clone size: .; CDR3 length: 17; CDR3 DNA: TGTGCCAGCAGCTTAGACAGTCTTGGCGGGGGGGCACGTGAGAAGTTCTTC; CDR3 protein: CASSLDSLGGGAREKFF
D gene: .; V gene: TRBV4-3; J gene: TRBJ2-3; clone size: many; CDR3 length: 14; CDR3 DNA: TGCGCCAGCAGCCAAGATGGGGGGCAGAATACGCAGTATTTT; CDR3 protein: CASSQDGGQNTQYF
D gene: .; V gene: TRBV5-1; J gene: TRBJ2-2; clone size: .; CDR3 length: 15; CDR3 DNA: TGCGCCAGCAGCCTCGGGGGGCTGGACACCGGGGAGCTGTTTTTC; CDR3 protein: CASSLGGLDTGELFF
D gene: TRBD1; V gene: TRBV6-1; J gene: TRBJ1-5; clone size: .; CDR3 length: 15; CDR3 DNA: TGTGCCAGCAGTGGGCAGGGGGCAGGCAATCAGCCCCAGCATTTT; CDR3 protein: CASSGQGAGNQPQHF
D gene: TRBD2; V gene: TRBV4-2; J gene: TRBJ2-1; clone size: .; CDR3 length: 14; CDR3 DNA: TGTGCCAGCAGCCAAGACCGACTAGCTATTGAGCAGTTCTTC; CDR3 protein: CASSQDRLAIEQFF
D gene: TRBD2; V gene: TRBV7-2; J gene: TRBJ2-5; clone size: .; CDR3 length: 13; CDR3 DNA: TGTGCCAGCAACTTAGCGGGGACAGAGACCCAGTACTTC; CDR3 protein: CASNLAGTETQYF
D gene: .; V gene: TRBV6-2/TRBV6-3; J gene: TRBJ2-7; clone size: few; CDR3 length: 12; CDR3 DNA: TGTGCCAGCAATAGGGCGTCCTACGAGCAGTACTTC; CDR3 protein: CASNRASYEQYF
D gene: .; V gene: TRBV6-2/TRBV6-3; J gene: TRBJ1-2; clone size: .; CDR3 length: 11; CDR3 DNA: TGTGCCATAAGGGACAACTATGGCTACACCTTC; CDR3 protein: CAIRDNYGYTF
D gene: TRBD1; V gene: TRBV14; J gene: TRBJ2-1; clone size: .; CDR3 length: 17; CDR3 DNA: TGTGCCAGCAGCCAAGTTTGGGGACAGGGAGGTCTCAATGAGCAGTTCTTC; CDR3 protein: CASSQVWGQGGLNEQFF
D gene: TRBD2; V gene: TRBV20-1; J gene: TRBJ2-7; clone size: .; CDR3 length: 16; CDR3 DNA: TGCAGTGCTAGGCCCGGGACTAGCGGGGAATGGGCCGAGCAGTACTTC; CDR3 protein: CSARPGTSGEWAEQYF
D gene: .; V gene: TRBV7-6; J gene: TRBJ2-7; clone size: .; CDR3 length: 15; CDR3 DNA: TGTGCCAGCAGCTTGGCCGCGGCGGGGTCCTACGAGCAGTACTTC; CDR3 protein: CASSLAAAGSYEQYF
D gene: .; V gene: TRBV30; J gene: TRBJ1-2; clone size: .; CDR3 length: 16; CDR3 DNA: TGTGCCTGGAGTGTGTGGGGGGTCCGGGAAGTCTATGGCTACACCTTC; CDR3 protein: CAWSVWGVREVYGYTF
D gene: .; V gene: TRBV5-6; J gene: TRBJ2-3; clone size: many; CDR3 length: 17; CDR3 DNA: TGTGCCAGCAGCTTGTCCCTGACCCGGTTGGGCACAGATACGCAGTATTTT; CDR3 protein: CASSLSLTRLGTDTQYF
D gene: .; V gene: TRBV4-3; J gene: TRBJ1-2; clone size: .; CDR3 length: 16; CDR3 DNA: TGCGCCAGAAGCCAAGCCGAGGGGGGAATAGGGGTGGGCTACACCTTC; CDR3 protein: CARSQAEGGIGVGYTF
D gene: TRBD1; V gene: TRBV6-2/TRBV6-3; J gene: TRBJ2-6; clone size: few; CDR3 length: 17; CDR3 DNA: TGTGCCAGCAGCCGGATACGGACAGGAGCAGGGGCCAACGTCCTGACTTTC; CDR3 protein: CASSRIRTGAGANVLTF
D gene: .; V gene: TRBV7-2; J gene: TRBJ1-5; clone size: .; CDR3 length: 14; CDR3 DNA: TGTGCCAGCAGCTTGCGGGGGCGCAATCAGCCCCAGCATTTT; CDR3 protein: CASSLRGRNQPQHF
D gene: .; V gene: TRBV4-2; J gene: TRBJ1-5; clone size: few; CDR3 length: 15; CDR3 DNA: TGTGCCAGCAGCCAACGCACAGGAGTCGATCAGCCCCAGCATTTT; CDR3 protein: CASSQRTGVDQPQHF
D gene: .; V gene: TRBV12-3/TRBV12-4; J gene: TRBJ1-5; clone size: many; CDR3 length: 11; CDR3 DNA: TGTGCCAGCAGTCGGAATCAGCCCCAGCATTTT; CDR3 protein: CASSRNQPQHF
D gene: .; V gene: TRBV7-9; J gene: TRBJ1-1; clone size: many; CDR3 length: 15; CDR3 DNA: TGTGCCAGCAGCGGACACTTCGGGCGGGGCACTGAAGCTTTCTTT; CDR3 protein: CASSGHFGRGTEAFF
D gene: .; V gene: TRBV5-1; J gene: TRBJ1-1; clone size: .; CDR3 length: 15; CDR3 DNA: TGCGCCAGCAGCTTGTTCGGGACACCAAACACTGAAGCTTTCTTT; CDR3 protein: CASSLFGTPNTEAFF
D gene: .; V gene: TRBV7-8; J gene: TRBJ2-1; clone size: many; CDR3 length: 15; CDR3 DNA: TGTGCCAGCAGCTCGTCAATAGACCACTACAATGAGCAGTTCTTC; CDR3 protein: CASSSSIDHYNEQFF
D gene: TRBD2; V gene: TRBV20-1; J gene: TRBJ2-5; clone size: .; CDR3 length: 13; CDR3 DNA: TGCAGTGCACTGGGACTAGCGGAAGAGACCCAGTACTTC; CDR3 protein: CSALGLAEETQYF
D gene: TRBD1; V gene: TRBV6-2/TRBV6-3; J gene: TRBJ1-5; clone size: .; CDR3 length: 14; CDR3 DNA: TGTGCCAGCAGTCCAGGGGGCATCAATCAGCCCCAGCATTTT; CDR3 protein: CASSPGGINQPQHF
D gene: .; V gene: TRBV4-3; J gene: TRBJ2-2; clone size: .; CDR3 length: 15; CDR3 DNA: TGCGCCAGCAGACGCTATGACTGGAACACCGGGGAGCTGTTTTTT; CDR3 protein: CASRRYDWNTGELFF
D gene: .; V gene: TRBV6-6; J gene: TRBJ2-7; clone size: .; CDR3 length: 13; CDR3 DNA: TGTGCCAGCAGTGCCAGGGTCTCCTACGAGCAGTACTTC; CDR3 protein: CASSARVSYEQYF
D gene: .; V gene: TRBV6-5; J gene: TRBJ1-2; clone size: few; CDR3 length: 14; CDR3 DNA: TGTGCCAGCAGGTCCGGGACACGGGCGTATGGCTACACCTTC; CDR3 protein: CASRSGTRAYGYTF
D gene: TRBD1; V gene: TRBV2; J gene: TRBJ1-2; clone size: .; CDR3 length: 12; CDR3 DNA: TGTGCCAGCAAATGGACAGGGGAGGGCTACACCTTC; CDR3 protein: CASKWTGEGYTF
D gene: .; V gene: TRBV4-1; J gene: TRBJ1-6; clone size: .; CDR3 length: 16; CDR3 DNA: TGCGCCAGCAGCCCAGAGAAGCGGCAACTCGGATCACCCCTCCACTTT; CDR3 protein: CASSPEKRQLGSPLHF
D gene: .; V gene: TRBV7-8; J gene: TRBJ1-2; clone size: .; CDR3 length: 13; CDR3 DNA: TGTGCCAGCAGCCAGGACAGCATTTATGGCTACACCTTC; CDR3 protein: CASSQDSIYGYTF
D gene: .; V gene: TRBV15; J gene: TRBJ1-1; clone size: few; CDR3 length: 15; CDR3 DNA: TGTGCCACCAGCAGACCCCCGGGACAGAACACTGAAGCTTTCTTT; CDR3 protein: CATSRPPGQNTEAFF
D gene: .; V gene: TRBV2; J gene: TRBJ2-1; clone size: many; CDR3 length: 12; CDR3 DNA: TGTGCCAGCAGCGGGGGATACAATGAGCAGTTCTTC; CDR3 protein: CASSGGYNEQFF
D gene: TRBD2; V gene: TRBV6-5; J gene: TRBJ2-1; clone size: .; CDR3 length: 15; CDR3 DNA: TGTGCCAGCAGGGCTGAGAGCGGGGGGGCCAGTGAGCAGTTCTTC; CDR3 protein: CASRAESGGASEQFF